The 10 T cell receptor beta chains presented below share a single source sample, sequenced in a study of blood T cell repertoires in COVID-19. TCRdb keeps only in-frame clones here, not all; method: immunoSEQ multiplex PCR. Here the sample spans 8,500 to 10,000 clones, more than 90% being singletons. Sample: peripheral blood. The receptors derive from a woman aged 45 to 65 with active COVID-19.

The chain joins TRBV6-5 to TRBJ1-3; D not resolved. Between the trimmed V and J ends, which lost 10 bases and 4 bases, there was a span of 8 bases. CDR1 MNHEY and CDR2 SVGAGI come from the germline V gene. The CDR3 totals 11 residues. This CDR3 reads CATQTGNTIYF. Written as DNA, the CDR3 is TGTGCCACCCAAACAGGAAACACCATATATTTT.

The rearrangement links TRBV9 to TRBJ1-5; D uncertain. Deletions cut 0 bases from V and 4 bases from J, with 8 bases between. This CDR3 is 14 amino acids long. Germline V gives CDR1 SGDLS, CDR2 YYNGEE. The CDR3: CASSVGGRNQPQHF. The CDR3 DNA sequence: TGTGCCAGCAGCGTAGGAGGCAGAAATCAGCCCCAGCATTTT.

J is TRBJ1-2 and V is TRBV2; perhaps TRBD1 as D (6 bases). The CDR3 spans 14 residues. Germline CDR1 and CDR2: SNHLY and FYNNEI. V was pared by 5 bases and J by 5 bases, with 15 bases between. For the CDR3, the DNA is TGTGCCAGCAGTTACAGGGAATTGGGGTATGGCTACACCTTC. It is translated as CASSYRELGYGYTF.

V is TRBV28 and J is TRBJ1-2, with 9 bases aligning to TRBD1. The CDR3 is made up of 13 amino acids. From germline, CDR1 is MDHEN and CDR2 SYDVKM. V gave up 8 bases and J gave up 5 bases; unmatched junction bases: 6. The CDR3 region is CASGQGSRYGYTF. The DNA for the CDR3 is TGTGCCAGCGGACAGGGGTCGAGGTATGGCTACACCTTC.

The V and J genes are TRBV10-3 and TRBJ1-1; a possible D gene is TRBD1 (5 bases). V was shortened by 10 bases and J by 0 bases, with 12 bases between the two germline ends. The CDR3 length is 13 residues. CDR1 and CDR2 from the germline V gene are ENHRY and SYGVKD. The CDR3 protein is CATGGGLNTEAFF. For the CDR3, the DNA is TGTGCCACCGGCGGGGGATTGAACACTGAAGCTTTCTTT.

The chain recombines TRBV19 with TRBJ2-1; D gene unclear. Germline lookup yields CDR1 LNHDA and CDR2 SQIVND (reference sequence). The CDR3 has 16 amino acids. V dropped 6 bases and J dropped 4 bases, with 19 bases sitting between them. CDR3 sequence (DNA): TGTGCCAGTAGCGCACTGGTGGTTGTGAAATACAATGAGCAGTTCTTC. Amino acid sequence: CASSALVVVKYNEQFF.

V usage is TRBV10-3 and J usage is TRBJ2-5; 9 bases map to TRBD2. The CDR3 runs 12 residues. Germline CDR1 ENHRY, CDR2 SYGVKD. V was pared by 10 bases and J by 5 bases, with 5 bases of the junction left unmatched. Written as DNA, the CDR3 is TGTGCCACCGGCGGACTAGCGGAGACCCAGTACTTC. It specifies CATGGLAETQYF.

The chain combines TRBV19 with TRBJ2-2; 7 positions match TRBD2. V was pared by 3 bases and J by 1 base, with 8 bases of the junction left unmatched. The germline V gene encodes CDR1 LNHDA and CDR2 SQIVND (reference sequence). CDR3 size: 17 residues. This CDR3 reads CASSITGRERNTGELFF. DNA of the CDR3: TGTGCCAGTAGTATCACCGGGCGGGAGAGGAACACCGGGGAGCTGTTTTTT.

This chain links TRBV28 with TRBJ2-7, with TRBD1 matching over 8 bases. Germline CDR1 MDHEN, CDR2 SYDVKM. Unmatched junction bases numbered 10, after V lost 4 bases and J lost 5 bases. The CDR3 is 15 amino acids. In nucleotides, the CDR3 is TGTGCCAGCAGTTCGCTGAGGACAGGGATCCACGAGCAGTACTTC. Translation: CASSSLRTGIHEQYF.

This rearrangement joins TRBV6-5 to TRBJ2-7; no reliable D call. V dropped 8 bases and J dropped 2 bases, with 16 bases sitting between them. CDR3 size: 14 residues. The germline gives CDR1 MNHEY, CDR2 SVGAGI. CDR3 in DNA: TGTGCCAGCGCAGCTGACCGAGGAACCTACGAGCAGTACTTC. Protein product: CASAADRGTYEQYF.